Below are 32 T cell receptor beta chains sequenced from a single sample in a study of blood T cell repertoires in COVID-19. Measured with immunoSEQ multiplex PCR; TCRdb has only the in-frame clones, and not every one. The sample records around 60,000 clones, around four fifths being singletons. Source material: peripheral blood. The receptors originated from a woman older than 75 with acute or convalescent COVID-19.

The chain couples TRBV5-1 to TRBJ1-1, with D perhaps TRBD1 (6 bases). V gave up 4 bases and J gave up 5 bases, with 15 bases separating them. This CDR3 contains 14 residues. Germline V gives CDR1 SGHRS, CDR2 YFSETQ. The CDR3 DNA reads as TGCGCCAGCAGCCTGTACAGGGTGGGTACTGAAGCTTTCTTT. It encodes CASSLYRVGTEAFF.

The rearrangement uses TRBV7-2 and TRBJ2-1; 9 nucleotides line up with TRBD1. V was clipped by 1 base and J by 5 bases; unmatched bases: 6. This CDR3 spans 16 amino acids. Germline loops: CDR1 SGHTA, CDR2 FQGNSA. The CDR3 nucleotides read TGTGCCAGCAGCTTAGGAGTGCGGACAGGGGACAATGAGCAGTTCTTC. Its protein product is CASSLGVRTGDNEQFF.

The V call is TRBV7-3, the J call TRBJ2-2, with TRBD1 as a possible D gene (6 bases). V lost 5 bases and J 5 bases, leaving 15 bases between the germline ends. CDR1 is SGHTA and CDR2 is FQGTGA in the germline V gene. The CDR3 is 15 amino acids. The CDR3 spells CASSPVYRATGELFF. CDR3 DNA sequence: TGTGCCAGCAGCCCAGTTTACAGGGCAACCGGGGAGCTGTTTTTT.

CDR3 DNA sequence: TGTGCCAGCAGTTTCCTGACTGGAGGCACCGGGGAGCTGTTTTTT. It yields the protein CASSFLTGGTGELFF. The rearrangement links TRBV6-5 to TRBJ2-2; a weak D match, TRBD2 (5 bases). The ends were cut back, 4 bases at V and 4 bases at J, with 13 bases in the middle. Per germline, CDR1 MNHEY and CDR2 SVGAGI. The CDR3 contains 15 residues.

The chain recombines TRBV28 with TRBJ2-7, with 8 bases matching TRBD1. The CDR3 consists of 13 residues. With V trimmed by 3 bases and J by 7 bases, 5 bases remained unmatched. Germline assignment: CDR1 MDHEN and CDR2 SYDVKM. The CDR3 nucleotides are TGTGCCAGCAGTTTCGACAGGGGTCTTGAGCAGTACTTC. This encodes CASSFDRGLEQYF.

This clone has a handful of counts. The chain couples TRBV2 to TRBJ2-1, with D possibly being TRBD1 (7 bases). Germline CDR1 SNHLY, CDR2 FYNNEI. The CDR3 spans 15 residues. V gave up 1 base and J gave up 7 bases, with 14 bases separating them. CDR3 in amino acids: CASSEVRQGGNEQFF. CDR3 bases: TGTGCCAGCAGTGAAGTGAGACAGGGAGGTAATGAGCAGTTCTTC.

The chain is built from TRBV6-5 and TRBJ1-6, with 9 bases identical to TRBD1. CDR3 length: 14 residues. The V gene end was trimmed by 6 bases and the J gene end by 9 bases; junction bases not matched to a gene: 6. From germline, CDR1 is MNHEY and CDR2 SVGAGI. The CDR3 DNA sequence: TGTGCCAGCAGCCCGGGACAGGGAATTTCACCCCTCCACTTT. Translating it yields CASSPGQGISPLHF.

CDR3 loop: CASSPKSRSYEQYF. The CDR3 region has the DNA TGTGCCAGCAGCCCGAAGTCCCGGTCCTACGAGCAGTACTTC. The rearrangement uses TRBV7-9 and TRBJ2-7; D not certain. CDR3 length: 14 residues. Germline loops: CDR1 SEHNR, CDR2 FQNEAQ (reference sequence). Trimming left V 5 bases short and J 1 base short, with 12 bases between.

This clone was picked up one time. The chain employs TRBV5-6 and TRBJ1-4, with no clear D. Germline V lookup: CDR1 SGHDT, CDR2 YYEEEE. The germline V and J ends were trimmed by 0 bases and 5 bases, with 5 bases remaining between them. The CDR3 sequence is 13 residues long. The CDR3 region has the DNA TGTGCCAGCAGCTTGGGACTCAATGAAAAACTGTTTTTT. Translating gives CASSLGLNEKLFF.

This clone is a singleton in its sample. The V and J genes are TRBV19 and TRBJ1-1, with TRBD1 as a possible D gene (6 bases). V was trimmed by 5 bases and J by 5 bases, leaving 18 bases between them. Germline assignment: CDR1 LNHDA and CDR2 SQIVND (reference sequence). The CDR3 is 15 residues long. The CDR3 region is CASSYPLGGGTEAFF. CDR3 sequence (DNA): TGTGCCAGTAGTTATCCCCTGGGAGGGGGGACTGAAGCTTTCTTT.

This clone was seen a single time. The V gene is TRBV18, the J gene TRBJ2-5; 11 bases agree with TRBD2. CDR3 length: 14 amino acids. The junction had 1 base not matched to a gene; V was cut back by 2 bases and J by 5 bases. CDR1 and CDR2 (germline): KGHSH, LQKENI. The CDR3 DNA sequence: TGTGCCAGCTCACCAACTAGCGGGGGTGAGACCCAGTACTTC. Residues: CASSPTSGGETQYF.

CDR3 loop: CASLAKKRVRNQPQHF. In nucleotides, the CDR3 is TGTGCCAGCCTAGCCAAAAAAAGGGTCCGCAATCAGCCCCAGCATTTT. The chain recombines TRBV27 with TRBJ1-5; D gene unclear. The CDR3 sequence is 16 residues long. V lost 8 bases and J lost 2, with 19 bases in between. CDR1 is MNHEY, CDR2 SMNVEV, per germline (reference sequence).

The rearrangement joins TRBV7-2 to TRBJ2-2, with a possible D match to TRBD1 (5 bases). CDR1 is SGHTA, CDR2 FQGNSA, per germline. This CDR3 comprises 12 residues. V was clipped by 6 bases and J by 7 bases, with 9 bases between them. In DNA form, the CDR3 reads TGTGCCAGCAGTCAAGGGGTCGGGGAGCTGTTTTTT. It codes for CASSQGVGELFF.

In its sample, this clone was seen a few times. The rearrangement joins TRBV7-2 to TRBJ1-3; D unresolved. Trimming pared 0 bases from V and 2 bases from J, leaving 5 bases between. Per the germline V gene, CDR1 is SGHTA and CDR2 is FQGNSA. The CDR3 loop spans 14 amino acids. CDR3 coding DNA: TGTGCCAGCAGCTTAGCCACGGCTGGAAACACCATATATTTT. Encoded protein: CASSLATAGNTIYF.

The CDR3 bases are TGCGCCAGCAGCTTGGCCGTTAGCGGGGGCAACAATGAGCAGTTCTTC. Protein product: CASSLAVSGGNNEQFF. This chain connects TRBV5-1 to TRBJ2-1; TRBD2 aligns across 9 bases. The V segment lost 0 bases and the J segment 5 bases; nucleotides outside the gene matches: 6. Germline V CDR1 and CDR2: SGHRS, YFSETQ. This CDR3 has 16 amino acids.

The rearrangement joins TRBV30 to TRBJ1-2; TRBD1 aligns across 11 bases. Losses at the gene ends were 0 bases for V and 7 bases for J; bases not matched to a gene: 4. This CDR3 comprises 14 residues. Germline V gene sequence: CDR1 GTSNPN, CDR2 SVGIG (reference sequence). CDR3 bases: TGTGCCTGGAGTGTAGGACAGGGGGCTGTTGGCTACACCTTC. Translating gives CAWSVGQGAVGYTF. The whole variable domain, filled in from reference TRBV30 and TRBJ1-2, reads SQTIHQWPATLVQPVGSPLSLECTVEGTSNPNLYWYRQAAGRGLQLLFYSVGIGQISSEVPQNLSASRPQDRQFILSSKKLLLSDSGFYLCAWSVGQGAVGYTFGSGTRLTVV.

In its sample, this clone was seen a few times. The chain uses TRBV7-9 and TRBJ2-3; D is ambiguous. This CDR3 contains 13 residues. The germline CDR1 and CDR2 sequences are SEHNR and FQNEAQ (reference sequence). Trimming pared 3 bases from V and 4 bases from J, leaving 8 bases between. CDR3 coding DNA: TGTGCCAGCAGCTTCTCGCACTCAGATACGCAGTATTTT. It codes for CASSFSHSDTQYF.

DNA for the CDR3: TGTGCCAGCAGCCCCGGGACAGGGGACTATGGCTACACCTTC. Its protein product is CASSPGTGDYGYTF. This chain connects TRBV4-2 to TRBJ1-2; TRBD1 matches 10 bases. The V and J ends lost 4 bases and 3 bases, in that order; junction bases with no gene match: 2. The V gene's germline CDR1 is LGHNA and CDR2 YNFKEQ. This CDR3 has 14 residues.

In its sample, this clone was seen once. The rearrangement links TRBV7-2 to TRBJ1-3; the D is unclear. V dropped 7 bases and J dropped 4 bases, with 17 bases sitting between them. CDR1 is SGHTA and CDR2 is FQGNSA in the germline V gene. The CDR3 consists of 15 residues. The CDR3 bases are TGTGCCAGCAACGACAAGACCCTCTCGGGAAACACCATATATTTT. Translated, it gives CASNDKTLSGNTIYF.

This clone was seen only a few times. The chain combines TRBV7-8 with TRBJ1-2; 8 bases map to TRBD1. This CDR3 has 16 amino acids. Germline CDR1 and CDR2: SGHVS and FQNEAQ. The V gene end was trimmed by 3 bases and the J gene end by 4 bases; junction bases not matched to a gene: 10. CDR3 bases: TGTGCCAGCAGCTTGCGGTCCGGGACAGGACTCTATGGCTACACCTTC. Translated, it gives CASSLRSGTGLYGYTF.

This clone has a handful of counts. The CDR3 DNA reads as TGTGCCAGCAGTCAGGGTTACGAGCAGTACTTC. Translated, it gives CASSQGYEQYF. This chain links TRBV27 with TRBJ2-7; D might be TRBD1 (5 bases). CDR1 MNHEY and CDR2 SMNVEV come from the germline V gene (reference sequence). This CDR3 spans 11 amino acids. Trimming shortened V by 5 bases and J by 4 bases, and 6 bases separated the two germline ends.

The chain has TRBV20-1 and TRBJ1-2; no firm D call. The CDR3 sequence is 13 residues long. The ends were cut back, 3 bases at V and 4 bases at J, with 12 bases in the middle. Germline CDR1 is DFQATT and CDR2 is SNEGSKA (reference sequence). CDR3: CSASFGAGYGYTF. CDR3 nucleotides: TGCAGTGCTAGTTTCGGCGCGGGCTATGGCTACACCTTC.

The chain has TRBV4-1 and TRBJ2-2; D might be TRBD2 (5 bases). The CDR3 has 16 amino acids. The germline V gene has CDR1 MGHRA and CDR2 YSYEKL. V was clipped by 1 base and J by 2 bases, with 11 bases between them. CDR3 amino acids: CASSQGREGNTGELFF. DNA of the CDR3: TGCGCCAGCAGCCAAGGCCGGGAAGGAAACACCGGGGAGCTGTTTTTT.

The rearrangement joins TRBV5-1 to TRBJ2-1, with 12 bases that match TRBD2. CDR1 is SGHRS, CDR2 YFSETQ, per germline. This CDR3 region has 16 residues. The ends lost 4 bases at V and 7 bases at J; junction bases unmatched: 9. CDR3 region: CASSPALAGGLNEQFF. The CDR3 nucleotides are TGCGCCAGCAGCCCGGCACTAGCGGGGGGCTTAAATGAGCAGTTCTTC.

The CDR3 region has the DNA TGTGCCTGGTCCGCTCGGAGGGAGCAGTACTTC. It is translated as CAWSARREQYF. This sequence joins TRBV30 and TRBJ2-7, with a possible D match to TRBD2 (5 bases). The germline CDR1 and CDR2 sequences are GTSNPN and SVGIG (reference sequence). V was shortened by 5 bases and J by 7 bases, with 12 bases between the two germline ends. The CDR3 covers 11 residues. Full variable domain (outside the CDR3, taken from reference TRBV30 and TRBJ2-7): SQTIHQWPATLVQPVGSPLSLECTVEGTSNPNLYWYRQAAGRGLQLLFYSVGIGQISSEVPQNLSASRPQDRQFILSSKKLLLSDSGFYLCAWSARREQYFGPGTRLTVT.

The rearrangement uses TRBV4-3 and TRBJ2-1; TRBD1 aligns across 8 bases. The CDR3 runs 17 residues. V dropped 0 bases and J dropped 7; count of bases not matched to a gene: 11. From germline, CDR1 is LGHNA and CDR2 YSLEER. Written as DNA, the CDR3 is TGCGCCAGCAGCCAAGATTTGGGCAGGGGGCTTGATAATGAGCAGTTCTTC. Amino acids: CASSQDLGRGLDNEQFF.

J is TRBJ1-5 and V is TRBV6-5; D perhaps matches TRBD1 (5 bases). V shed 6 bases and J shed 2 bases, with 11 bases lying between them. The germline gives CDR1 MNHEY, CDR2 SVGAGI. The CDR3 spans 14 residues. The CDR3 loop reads CASRGGGGNQPQHF. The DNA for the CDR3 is TGTGCCAGCAGGGGTGGGGGGGGCAATCAGCCCCAGCATTTT.

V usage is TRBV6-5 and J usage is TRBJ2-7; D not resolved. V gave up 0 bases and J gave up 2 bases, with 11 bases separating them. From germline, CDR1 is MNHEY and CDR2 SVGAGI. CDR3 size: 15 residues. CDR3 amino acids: CASSYSIIGAYEQYF. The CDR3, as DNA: TGTGCCAGCAGTTACTCAATAATTGGAGCCTACGAGCAGTACTTC.

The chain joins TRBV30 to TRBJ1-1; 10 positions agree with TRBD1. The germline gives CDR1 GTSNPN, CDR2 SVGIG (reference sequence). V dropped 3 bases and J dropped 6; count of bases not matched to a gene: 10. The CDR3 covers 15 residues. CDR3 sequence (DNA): TGTGCCTGGAGGGGGGACAGGGGCGCCAGGGCTGAAGCTTTCTTT. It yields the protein CAWRGDRGARAEAFF. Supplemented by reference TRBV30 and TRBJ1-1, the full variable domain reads SQTIHQWPATLVQPVGSPLSLECTVEGTSNPNLYWYRQAAGRGLQLLFYSVGIGQISSEVPQNLSASRPQDRQFILSSKKLLLSDSGFYLCAWRGDRGARAEAFFGQGTRLTVV.

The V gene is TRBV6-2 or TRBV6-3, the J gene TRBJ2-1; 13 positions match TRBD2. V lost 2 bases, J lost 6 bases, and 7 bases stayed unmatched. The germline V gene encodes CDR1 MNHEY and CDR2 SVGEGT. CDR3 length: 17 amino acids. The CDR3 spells CASSYEQLAGGGNEQFF. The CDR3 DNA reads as TGTGCCAGCAGTTACGAGCAACTAGCGGGAGGGGGCAATGAGCAGTTCTTC.

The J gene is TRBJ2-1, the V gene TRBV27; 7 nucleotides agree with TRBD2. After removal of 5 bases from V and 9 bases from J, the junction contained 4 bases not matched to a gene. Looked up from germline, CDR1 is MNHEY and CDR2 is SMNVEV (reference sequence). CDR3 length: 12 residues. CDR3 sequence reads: CASSQRGSEQFF. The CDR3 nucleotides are TGTGCCAGCAGTCAGCGGGGCAGTGAGCAGTTCTTC.

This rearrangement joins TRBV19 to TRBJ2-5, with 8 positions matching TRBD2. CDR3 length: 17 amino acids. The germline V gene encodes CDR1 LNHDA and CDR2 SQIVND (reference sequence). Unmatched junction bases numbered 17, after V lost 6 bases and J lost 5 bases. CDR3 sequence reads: CASSPPGLGAGEETQYF. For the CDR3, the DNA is TGTGCCAGTAGCCCACCGGGACTAGGGGCCGGCGAGGAGACCCAGTACTTC.